The 28 T cell receptor beta chains given below trace back to one sample, sequenced in a study of T cells in Graves' hyperthyroidism and ophthalmopathy. Amplified TCR beta CDR3 regions came from RNA transcripts. When the TCR CDR3 underwent first-round RT-PCR, the HTBI primer set was used. TCRdb redid the calling of the multiplex PCR reads with MiXCR, one entry per CDR3 protein. This table holds about 410,000 distinct CDR3 sequences, 13% to 15% found once. Sequencing was carried out using blood. Receptors were obtained from a woman aged 25 to 39 with Graves' ophthalmopathy.

This clonotype was seen many times. This chain links TRBV18 with TRBJ2-5; no firm D call. Germline V gene lookup returns CDR1 KGHSH and CDR2 LQKENI. The CDR3 totals 12 residues. Trimming removed 5 bases from V and 3 bases from J, with 7 bases in between. Written as DNA, the CDR3 is TGTGCCAGCTCATCCAGAGAAGAGACCCAGTACTTC. Translating it yields CASSSREETQYF. The full variable domain, its missing parts supplied by reference TRBV18 and TRBJ2-5, is NAGVMQNPRHLVRRRGQEARLRCSPMKGHSHVYWYRQLPEEGLKFMVYLQKENIIDESGMPKERFSAEFPKEGPSILRIQQVVRGDSAAYFCASSSREETQYFGPGTRLLVL.

The table lists this clonotype with many counts. This rearrangement joins TRBV28 to TRBJ2-3; 8 nucleotides agree with TRBD2. From germline, CDR1 is MDHEN and CDR2 SYDVKM. The CDR3 is 14 amino acids. J gave up 2 bases and V 8 bases, and 6 bases lay outside the gene matches. The CDR3 DNA reads TGTGCCAGCGGCCTTAGCGGGGTCACAGATACGCAGTATTTT. This codes for CASGLSGVTDTQYF.

The table lists this clonotype with many counts. This chain uses TRBV5-1 with TRBJ2-2; possibly TRBD1 for D (5 bases). CDR3 length: 15 residues. Germline CDR1 is SGHRS and CDR2 is YFSETQ. Trimming pared 4 bases from V and 0 bases from J, leaving 10 bases between. The CDR3 loop reads CASSTGRPNTGELFF. The CDR3 nucleotides are TGCGCCAGCAGCACAGGCAGGCCGAACACCGGGGAGCTGTTTTTT.

This CDR3 is CASRLGTGGSYEQYF. In DNA form, the CDR3 reads TGTGCCAGCAGATTAGGGACAGGGGGGTCCTACGAGCAGTACTTC. This chain links TRBV6-1 with TRBJ2-7; 11 positions agree with TRBD1. This CDR3 contains 15 residues. The germline V gene has CDR1 MNHNS and CDR2 SASEGT. With 6 bases clipped from V and 1 base from J, the junction kept 5 bases outside the gene matches.

In its sample, this clonotype was seen many times. The chain carries TRBV11-2 and TRBJ2-5; TRBD2 aligns across 7 bases. The V segment lost 1 base and the J segment 6 bases; nucleotides outside the gene matches: 5. From germline, CDR1 is SGHAT and CDR2 FQNNGV. CDR3 length: 14 amino acids. The CDR3 sequence: CASSLGGGGKTQYF. The CDR3 nucleotides are TGTGCCAGCAGCTTAGGGGGGGGAGGGAAGACCCAGTACTTC.

Ten or more counts support this clonotype. This chain connects TRBV2 to TRBJ2-3; TRBD2 might be the D (5 bases). Deletions cut 5 bases from V and 5 bases from J, with 14 bases between. The CDR3 covers 14 residues. Germline CDR1 is SNHLY and CDR2 is FYNNEI. CDR3 DNA: TGTGCCAGCAGTCGTACGGTAGCGCAAGATACGCAGTATTTT. Its protein product is CASSRTVAQDTQYF.

This clonotype was seen at least ten times. V usage is TRBV2 and J usage is TRBJ1-1; D uncertain. Germline assignment: CDR1 SNHLY and CDR2 FYNNEI. CDR3 size: 13 residues. V lost 7 bases and J 0 bases, leaving 9 bases between the germline ends. CDR3 sequence: CASNIALNTEAFF. Here the CDR3 DNA reads TGTGCCAGCAATATAGCCTTGAACACTGAAGCTTTCTTT.

This clonotype was recorded at least ten times. The chain joins TRBV6-1 to TRBJ1-1, with D possibly TRBD1 on 6 matching bases. CDR3 length equals 11 residues. V shed 7 bases and J shed 10 bases, with 13 bases lying between them. Per germline, CDR1 MNHNS and CDR2 SASEGT. CDR3 bases: TGTGCCAGCACTTGGGGGCGAGGAGCTTTCTTT. It yields the protein CASTWGRGAFF.

V gene TRBV11-1 combines with J gene TRBJ2-2; 14 bases are shared with TRBD2. The V segment lost 4 bases and the J segment 0 bases; nucleotides outside the gene matches: 4. Per germline, CDR1 SGHAT and CDR2 FQDESV (reference sequence). The length of the CDR3 is 18 residues. The CDR3 DNA reads TGTGCCAGCAGCTCCCGGACTAGCGGGGGGTCGAACACCGGGGAGCTGTTTTTT. Amino acid sequence: CASSSRTSGGSNTGELFF.

This clonotype was observed many times. This chain joins TRBV20-1 and TRBJ2-3, with D possibly called TRBD1 or TRBD2 (6 bases each). Germline V CDR1 and CDR2: DFQATT, SNEGSKA (reference sequence). Trimming pared 2 bases from V and 2 bases from J, leaving 17 bases between. The CDR3 sequence is 16 residues long. CDR3 DNA: TGCAGTGCTAGATCCTCGGGGGCCCTTATCACAGATACGCAGTATTTT. It specifies CSARSSGALITDTQYF.

Details on this clonotype: A much larger clone differs by one base, so this may be a read error. The CDR3 DNA follows: TGTGCCAGCAGCGCAAGGGGCGAGGGCGGTGGCTACACCTTC. This codes for CASSARGEGGGYTF. V usage is TRBV2 and J usage is TRBJ1-2, with D tentatively TRBD1 (5 bases). CDR1 and CDR2 (germline): SNHLY, FYNNEI. V was pared by 6 bases and J by 7 bases, with 18 bases between. This CDR3 has 14 residues.

This clonotype was counted only a few times. The V and J genes are TRBV20-1 and TRBJ2-4, with 11 bases aligning to TRBD1. The CDR3 loop spans 14 amino acids. Germline CDR1 reads DFQATT; CDR2 reads SNEGSKA (reference sequence). V dropped 3 bases and J dropped 3; count of bases not matched to a gene: 1. This CDR3 reads CSARGQGGKNIQYF. In DNA form, the CDR3 reads TGCAGTGCTAGGGGACAGGGGGGCAAAAACATTCAGTACTTC.

This clonotype was recorded many times. J is TRBJ2-7 and V is TRBV18, with D possibly TRBD1 on 6 matching bases. This CDR3 contains 14 residues. CDR1 KGHSH and CDR2 LQKENI come from the germline V gene. Trimming left V 6 bases short and J 2 bases short, with 14 bases between. CDR3 loop: CASSQDRSTYEQYF. CDR3 in DNA: TGTGCCAGCTCCCAGGACAGATCAACCTACGAGCAGTACTTC.

Many counts were recorded for this clonotype. This chain links TRBV12-3 or TRBV12-4 with TRBJ2-3; D is undetermined. The CDR3 consists of 14 residues. Trimming removed 6 bases from V and 2 bases from J, with 12 bases in between. In DNA, the CDR3 is TGTGCCAGCAGACTCGAACAGTCCACAGATACGCAGTATTTT. As protein: CASRLEQSTDTQYF.

CDR3 loop: CSGRDSIYGYTF. Here the CDR3 DNA reads TGCAGCGGTAGGGACAGCATCTATGGCTACACCTTC. V gene TRBV29-1 combines with J gene TRBJ1-2, with 7 bases matching TRBD1. The CDR3 is 12 amino acids. The ends lost 7 bases at V and 4 bases at J; junction bases unmatched: 6. Germline loops: CDR1 SQVTM, CDR2 ANQGSEA.

The chain recombines TRBV27 with TRBJ2-1; D is unclear. Trimming cost V 11 bases and J 4 bases, with 21 bases left between them. The CDR3 is 15 residues long. Germline V gives CDR1 MNHEY, CDR2 SMNVEV (reference sequence). The CDR3 nucleotides read TGTGCCTCCACCCTTCGGGCTGAAGGATACAATGAGCAGTTCTTC. It specifies CASTLRAEGYNEQFF.

This clonotype came up many times. J is TRBJ2-2 and V is TRBV20-1; weak D call: TRBD2 (5 bases). Germline CDR1 and CDR2: DFQATT and SNEGSKA (reference sequence). V lost 2 bases and J 5 bases, leaving 21 bases between the germline ends. The CDR3 totals 17 residues. The CDR3 spells CSARKSGLALATGELFF. The DNA of the CDR3 is TGCAGTGCTAGAAAAAGTGGGCTAGCCCTAGCTACCGGGGAGCTGTTTTTT.

The table lists this clonotype with many counts. The chain couples TRBV27 to TRBJ1-1; D may be TRBD1 (5 bases). V shed 4 bases and J shed 1 base, with 13 bases lying between them. Germline CDR1 reads MNHEY; CDR2 reads SMNVEV (reference sequence). This CDR3 region has 15 residues. The CDR3 region is CASSSLGHWNTEAFF. The DNA of the CDR3 is TGTGCCAGCAGTTCCCTCGGACATTGGAACACTGAAGCTTTCTTT.

This rearrangement joins TRBV6-1 to TRBJ2-2; 9 positions match TRBD1. CDR1 and CDR2 (germline): MNHNS, SASEGT. J was trimmed by 6 bases and V by 4 bases; bases with no gene match: 9. The CDR3 runs 16 residues. CDR3 nucleotide sequence: TGTGCCAGCAGTGTAAAGACAGGGGGATTTGCCGGGGAGCTGTTTTTT. It encodes CASSVKTGGFAGELFF.

This clonotype occurred many times. This chain links TRBV7-8 with TRBJ1-1; possibly TRBD1 for D (6 bases). Germline assignment: CDR1 SGHVS and CDR2 FQNEAQ. This CDR3 has 15 residues. V was pared by 1 base and J by 10 bases, with 19 bases between. In nucleotides, the CDR3 is TGTGCCAGCAGCTTAGGCGTCCGGGACACCCCAGGAGCTTTCTTT. It encodes CASSLGVRDTPGAFF.

This clonotype was seen many times. The V and J genes are TRBV5-1 and TRBJ2-7; 8 nucleotides align to TRBD2. CDR3 length equals 12 residues. V dropped 3 bases and J dropped 9; count of bases not matched to a gene: 5. Germline V lookup: CDR1 SGHRS, CDR2 YFSETQ. The CDR3, as DNA: TGCGCCAGCAGCTCTTCGACTAGCGCGCAGTACTTC. This encodes CASSSSTSAQYF.

This clonotype was counted ten times or more. The rearrangement uses TRBV7-3 and TRBJ2-1, with 8 bases aligning to TRBD1. The J segment lost 7 bases and the V segment lost 2 bases, leaving 4 bases of the junction unmatched. CDR3 length: 14 amino acids. Germline CDR1 and CDR2: SGHTA and FQGTGA. The CDR3 sequence: CASSLGHRGNEQFF. In DNA form, the CDR3 reads TGTGCCAGCAGCTTAGGACACAGGGGGAATGAGCAGTTCTTC. Supplemented by reference TRBV7-3 and TRBJ2-1, the full variable domain reads GAGVSQTPSNKVTEKGKYVELRCDPISGHTALYWYRQSLGQGPEFLIYFQGTGAADDSGLPNDRFFAVRPEGSVSTLKIQRTERGDSAVYLCASSLGHRGNEQFFGPGTRLTVL.

This clonotype has at least ten counts. The chain couples TRBV7-8 to TRBJ2-7; D uncertain. The V gene lost 3 bases and the J gene lost 7 bases, with 13 bases spanning the gap. Germline V gene lookup returns CDR1 SGHVS and CDR2 FQNEAQ. CDR3 length: 13 amino acids. DNA of the CDR3: TGTGCCAGCAGCTTCGCCGGACCTTCTGAGCAGTACTTC. This codes for CASSFAGPSEQYF.

This clonotype was seen a few times. The chain joins TRBV30 to TRBJ1-2; unclear D gene. This CDR3 has 12 residues. From germline, CDR1 is GTSNPN and CDR2 SVGIG (reference sequence). V was shortened by 1 base and J by 8 bases, with 11 bases between the two germline ends. The CDR3 sequence is CAWSEIAEGYTF. The CDR3 bases are TGTGCCTGGAGTGAGATTGCCGAGGGCTACACCTTC.

This clonotype was observed a handful of times. The rearrangement uses TRBV10-3 and TRBJ1-5; TRBD1 agrees at 9 bases. Trimming at V came to 6 bases and at J to 3 bases, leaving 3 bases not matched to a gene. The CDR3 totals 14 residues. Looked up from germline, CDR1 is ENHRY and CDR2 is SYGVKD. CDR3 bases: TGTGCCATCAGGGGGACAGGGTACAATCAGCCCCAGCATTTT. Its protein is CAIRGTGYNQPQHF.

Worth noting for this clonotype: A read error is possible here, since a much larger clone lies one base away. The chain recombines TRBV28 with TRBJ1-2; TRBD1 might be the D (5 bases). Looked up from germline, CDR1 is MDHEN and CDR2 is SYDVKM. The CDR3 sequence is 14 residues long. DNA of the CDR3: TGTGCCAGCACCATAGACAGATACACGTATGTCTACACCTTC. Translating gives CASTIDRYTYVYTF.

V usage is TRBV2 and J usage is TRBJ2-5; D gene ambiguous. Germline CDR1 reads SNHLY; CDR2 reads FYNNEI. CDR3 length: 16 amino acids. Trimming took off 6 bases at V and 2 bases at J, with 19 bases between the two ends. The CDR3 DNA reads TGTGCCAGCAGCCAATGGGCCTCATCGAGACAAGAGACCCAGTACTTC. Translation: CASSQWASSRQETQYF.

This clonotype was counted at least ten times. J is TRBJ2-7 and V is TRBV7-9; 7 positions agree with TRBD1. Germline CDR1 is SEHNR and CDR2 is FQNEAQ (reference sequence). The CDR3 contains 16 residues. V dropped 6 bases and J dropped 3; count of bases not matched to a gene: 14. CDR3 sequence reads: CASSSTGLAPYYEQYF. DNA for the CDR3: TGTGCCAGCAGTTCGACAGGGCTCGCACCCTACTACGAGCAGTACTTC.